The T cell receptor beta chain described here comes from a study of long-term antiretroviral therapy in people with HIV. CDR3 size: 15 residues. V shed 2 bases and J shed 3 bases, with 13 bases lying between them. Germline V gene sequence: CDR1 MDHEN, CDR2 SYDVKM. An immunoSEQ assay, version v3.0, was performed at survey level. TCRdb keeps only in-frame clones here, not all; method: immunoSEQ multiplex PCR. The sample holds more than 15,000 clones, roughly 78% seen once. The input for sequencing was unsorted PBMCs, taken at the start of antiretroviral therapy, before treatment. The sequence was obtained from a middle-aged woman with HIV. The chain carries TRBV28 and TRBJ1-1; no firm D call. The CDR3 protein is CASSLDFLTDTEAFF. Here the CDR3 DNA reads TGTGCCAGCAGTTTAGATTTCCTAACGGACACTGAAGCTTTCTTT.